This T cell receptor beta chain was captured in a study of blood T cell repertoires in COVID-19. Study overall: Some COVID-19 samples were acute and others convalescent; all came from the United States, Italy and Spain. In each case, the material was cDNA or gDNA derived from T cells, B-cell-depleted T cells, or PBMCs.

One Seattle source followed patients from active infection through their disease course. CDR1 is MGHRA and CDR2 is YSYEKL in the germline V gene. The CDR3 loop spans 18 amino acids. J gave up 4 bases and V 2 bases, and 13 bases lay outside the gene matches. In the original processing: Quantification of nucleated cells was approximated via reference gene primer amplification. The data were produced by immunoSEQ multiplex PCR, yet TCRdb's version contains in-frame clones alone and is incomplete. V and J calls and clone size are copied from that table; D and trimming were computed from the DNA. The sample holds over 450,000 clones, roughly 91% seen once.

The sequence was collected from a woman in her forties or fifties with COVID-19, enrolled during active disease. Sequencing was carried out using peripheral blood. The chain uses TRBV4-1 and TRBJ2-3, with 9 bases matching TRBD2. CDR3 in DNA: TGCGCCAGCAGCCAAAGGGCTGGCGGAGCGGGGGGCCCAGATACGCAGTATTTT. The encoded protein is CASSQRAGGAGGPDTQYF.